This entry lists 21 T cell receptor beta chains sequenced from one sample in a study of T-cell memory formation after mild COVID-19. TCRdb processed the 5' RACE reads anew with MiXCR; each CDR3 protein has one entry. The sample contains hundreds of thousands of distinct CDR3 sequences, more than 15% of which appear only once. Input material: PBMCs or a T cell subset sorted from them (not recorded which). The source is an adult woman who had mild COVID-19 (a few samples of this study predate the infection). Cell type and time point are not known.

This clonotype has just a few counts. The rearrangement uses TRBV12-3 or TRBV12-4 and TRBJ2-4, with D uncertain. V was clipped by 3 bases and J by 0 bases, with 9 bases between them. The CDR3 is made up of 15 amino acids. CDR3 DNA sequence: TGTGCCAGCAGTTTGGTCGGGTTAGCCAAAAACATTCAGTACTTC. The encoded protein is CASSLVGLAKNIQYF.

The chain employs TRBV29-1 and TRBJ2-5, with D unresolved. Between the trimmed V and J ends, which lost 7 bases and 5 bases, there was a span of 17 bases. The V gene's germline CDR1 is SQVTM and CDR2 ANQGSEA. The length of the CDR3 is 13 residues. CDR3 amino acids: CSGLTDSGETQYF. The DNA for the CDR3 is TGCAGCGGCCTGACCGACTCGGGTGAGACCCAGTACTTC. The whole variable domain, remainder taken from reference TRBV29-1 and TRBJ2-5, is SAVISQKPSRDICQRGTSLTIQCQVDSQVTMMFWYRQQPGQSLTLIATANQGSEATYESGFVIDKFPISRPNLTFSTLTVSNMSPEDSSIYLCSGLTDSGETQYFGPGTRLLVL.

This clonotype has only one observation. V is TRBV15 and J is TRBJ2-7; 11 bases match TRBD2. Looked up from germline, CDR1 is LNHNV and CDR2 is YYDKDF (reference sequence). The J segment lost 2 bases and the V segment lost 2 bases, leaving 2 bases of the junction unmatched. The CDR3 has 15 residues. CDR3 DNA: TGTGCCACCAGCAGAAATAGCGGGGGGGCCTACGAGCAGTACTTC. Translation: CATSRNSGGAYEQYF. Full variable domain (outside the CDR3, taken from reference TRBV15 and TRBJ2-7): DAMVIQNPRYQVTQFGKPVTLSCSQTLNHNVMYWYQQKSSQAPKLLFHYYDKDFNNEADTPDNFQSRRPNTSFCFLDIRSPGLGDTAMYLCATSRNSGGAYEQYFGPGTRLTVT.

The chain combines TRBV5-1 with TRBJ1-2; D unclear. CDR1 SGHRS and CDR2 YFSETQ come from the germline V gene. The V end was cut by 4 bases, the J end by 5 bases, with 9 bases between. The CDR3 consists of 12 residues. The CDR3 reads CASSEGRYGYTF. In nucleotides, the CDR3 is TGCGCCAGCAGCGAAGGGAGGTATGGCTACACCTTC. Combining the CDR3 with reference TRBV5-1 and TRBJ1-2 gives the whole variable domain KAGVTQTPRYLIKTRGQQVTLSCSPISGHRSVSWYQQTPGQGLQFLFEYFSETQRNKGNFPGRFSGRQFSNSRSEMNVSTLELGDSALYLCASSEGRYGYTFGSGTRLTVV.

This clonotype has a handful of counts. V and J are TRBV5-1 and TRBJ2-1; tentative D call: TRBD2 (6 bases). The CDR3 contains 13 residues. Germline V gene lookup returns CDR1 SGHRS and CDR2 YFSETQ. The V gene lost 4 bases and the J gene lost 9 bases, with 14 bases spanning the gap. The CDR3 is CASSPSQGGEQFF. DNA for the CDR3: TGCGCCAGCAGCCCTAGCCAGGGAGGTGAGCAGTTCTTC.

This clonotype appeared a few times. This chain's CDR3 is CATSRRAARARNEAFF. DNA for the CDR3: TGTGCCACCAGCAGAAGAGCCGCGAGGGCCCGGAATGAAGCTTTCTTT. This chain connects TRBV15 to TRBJ1-1; D is uncertain. This CDR3 is built from 16 residues. CDR1 is LNHNV, CDR2 YYDKDF, per germline (reference sequence). Trimming removed 2 bases at V and 7 bases at J, with 20 bases between. Drawing the rest from reference TRBV15 and TRBJ1-1, the complete variable domain is DAMVIQNPRYQVTQFGKPVTLSCSQTLNHNVMYWYQQKSSQAPKLLFHYYDKDFNNEADTPDNFQSRRPNTSFCFLDIRSPGLGDTAMYLCATSRRAARARNEAFFGQGTRLTVV.

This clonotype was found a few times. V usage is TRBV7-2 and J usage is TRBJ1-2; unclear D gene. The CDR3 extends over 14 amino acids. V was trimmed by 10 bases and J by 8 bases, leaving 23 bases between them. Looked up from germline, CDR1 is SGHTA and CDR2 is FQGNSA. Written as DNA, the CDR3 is TGTGCCACAGGAGACCCGTCGGAGGTTGGAGGCTACACCTTC. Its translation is CATGDPSEVGGYTF.

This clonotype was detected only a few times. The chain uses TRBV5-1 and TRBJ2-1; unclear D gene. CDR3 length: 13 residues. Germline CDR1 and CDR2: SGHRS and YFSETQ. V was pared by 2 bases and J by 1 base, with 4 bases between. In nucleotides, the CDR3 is TGCGCCAGCAGCTTCAAGTCCTACAATGAGCAGTTCTTC. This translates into CASSFKSYNEQFF.

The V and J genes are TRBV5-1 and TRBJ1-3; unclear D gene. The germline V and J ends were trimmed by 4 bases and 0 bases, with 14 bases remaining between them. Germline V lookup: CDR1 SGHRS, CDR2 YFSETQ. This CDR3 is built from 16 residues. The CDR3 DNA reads TGCGCCAGCAGCACCCAAACGGAGGGCTCTGGAAACACCATATATTTT. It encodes CASSTQTEGSGNTIYF.

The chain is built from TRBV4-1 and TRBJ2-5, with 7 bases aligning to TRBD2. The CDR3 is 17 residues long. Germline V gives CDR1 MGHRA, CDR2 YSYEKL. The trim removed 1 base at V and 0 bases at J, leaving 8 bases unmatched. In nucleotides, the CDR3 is TGCGCCAGCAGCCAAGGGGCACTGCGGGGGAACCAAGAGACCCAGTACTTC. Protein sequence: CASSQGALRGNQETQYF.

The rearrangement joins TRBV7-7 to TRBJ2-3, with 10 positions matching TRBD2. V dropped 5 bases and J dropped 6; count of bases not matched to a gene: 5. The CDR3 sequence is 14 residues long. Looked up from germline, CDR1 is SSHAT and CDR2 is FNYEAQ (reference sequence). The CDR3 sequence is CASSGTSVGDTQYF. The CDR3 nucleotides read TGTGCCAGCAGCGGGACTAGCGTAGGGGATACGCAGTATTTT.

CDR3: CASRRDFVDEQFF. CDR3 DNA sequence: TGCGCCAGCCGCCGGGACTTCGTCGATGAGCAGTTCTTC. V and J are TRBV5-1 and TRBJ2-1; possibly TRBD2 for D (6 bases). This CDR3 comprises 13 residues. Trimming removed 7 bases from V and 8 bases from J, with 16 bases in between. Germline assignment: CDR1 SGHRS and CDR2 YFSETQ. The full variable domain, with the rest looked up from reference TRBV5-1 and TRBJ2-1, is KAGVTQTPRYLIKTRGQQVTLSCSPISGHRSVSWYQQTPGQGLQFLFEYFSETQRNKGNFPGRFSGRQFSNSRSEMNVSTLELGDSALYLCASRRDFVDEQFFGPGTRLTVL.

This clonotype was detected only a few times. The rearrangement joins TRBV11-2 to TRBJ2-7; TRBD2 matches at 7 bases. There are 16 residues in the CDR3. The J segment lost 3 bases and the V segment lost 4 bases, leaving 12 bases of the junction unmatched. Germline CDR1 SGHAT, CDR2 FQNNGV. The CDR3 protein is CASSSVNPVAGYEQYF. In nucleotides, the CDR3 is TGTGCCAGCAGCTCCGTAAATCCAGTAGCGGGCTACGAGCAGTACTTC.

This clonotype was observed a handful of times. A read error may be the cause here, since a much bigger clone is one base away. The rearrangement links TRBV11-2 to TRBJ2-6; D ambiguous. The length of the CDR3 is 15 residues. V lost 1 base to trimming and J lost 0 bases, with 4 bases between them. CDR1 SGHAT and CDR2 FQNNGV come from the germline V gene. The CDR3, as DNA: TGTGCCAGCAGCTTAGGGGTCTCTGGGGCCAACGTCCTGACTTTC. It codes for CASSLGVSGANVLTF.

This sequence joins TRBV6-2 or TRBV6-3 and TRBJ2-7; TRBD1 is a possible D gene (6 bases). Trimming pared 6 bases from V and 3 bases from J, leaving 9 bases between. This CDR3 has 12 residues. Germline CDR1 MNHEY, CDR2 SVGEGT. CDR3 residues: CASRRDNYEQYF. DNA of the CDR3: TGTGCCAGCAGAAGGGACAACTACGAGCAGTACTTC.

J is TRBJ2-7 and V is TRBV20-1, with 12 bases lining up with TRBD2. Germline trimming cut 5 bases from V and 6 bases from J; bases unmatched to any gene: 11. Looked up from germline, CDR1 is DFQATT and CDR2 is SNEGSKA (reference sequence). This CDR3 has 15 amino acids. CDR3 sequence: CSACDLAGGPLEQYF. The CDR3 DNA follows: TGCAGTGCTTGTGATCTAGCGGGAGGGCCTCTCGAGCAGTACTTC.

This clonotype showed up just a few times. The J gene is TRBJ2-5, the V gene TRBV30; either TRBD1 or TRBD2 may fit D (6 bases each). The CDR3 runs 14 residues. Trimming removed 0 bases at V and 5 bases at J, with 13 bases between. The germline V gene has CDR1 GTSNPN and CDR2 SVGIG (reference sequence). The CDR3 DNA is TGTGCCTGGAGTGTAGGGGGAGGTGGGGAGACCCAGTACTTC. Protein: CAWSVGGGGETQYF.

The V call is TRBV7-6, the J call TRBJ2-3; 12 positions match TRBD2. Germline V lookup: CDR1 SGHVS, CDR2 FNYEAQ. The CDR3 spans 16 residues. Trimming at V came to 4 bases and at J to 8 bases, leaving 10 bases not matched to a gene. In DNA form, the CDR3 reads TGTGCCAGCAGCTCCGAGGGCGCTAGCGGGAGGGCTACGCAGTATTTT. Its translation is CASSSEGASGRATQYF.

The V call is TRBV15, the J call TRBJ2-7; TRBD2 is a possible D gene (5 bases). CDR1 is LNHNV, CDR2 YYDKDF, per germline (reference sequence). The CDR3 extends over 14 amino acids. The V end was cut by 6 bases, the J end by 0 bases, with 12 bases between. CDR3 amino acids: CATSMEADSYEQYF. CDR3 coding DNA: TGTGCCACCAGTATGGAGGCAGACTCCTACGAGCAGTACTTC.

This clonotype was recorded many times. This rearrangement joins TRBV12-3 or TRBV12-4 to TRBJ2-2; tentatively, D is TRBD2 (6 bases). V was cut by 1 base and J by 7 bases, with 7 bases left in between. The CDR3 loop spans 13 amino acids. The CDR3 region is CASSLGGGGELFF. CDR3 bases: TGTGCCAGCAGTTTAGGGGGAGGCGGGGAGCTGTTTTTT.

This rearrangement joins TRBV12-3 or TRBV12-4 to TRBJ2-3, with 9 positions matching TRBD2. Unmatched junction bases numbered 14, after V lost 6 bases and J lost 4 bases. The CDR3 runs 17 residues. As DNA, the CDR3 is TGTGCCAGCAGGGCGGGCCGGGTAGCGGGAGTCCCAGATACGCAGTATTTT. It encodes CASRAGRVAGVPDTQYF.